The 20 T cell receptor beta chains given below trace back to one sample, sequenced in a study of blood T cell repertoires in COVID-19. The data were produced by immunoSEQ multiplex PCR, yet TCRdb's version contains in-frame clones alone and is incomplete. This sample has some 89,000 clones, with 81% found just once. Sequencing was carried out using peripheral blood. All receptors come from a man aged 60 to 69 with acute or convalescent COVID-19.

V is TRBV5-1 and J is TRBJ1-1; TRBD1 aligns across 7 bases. The CDR3 sequence is 16 residues long. The V gene end was trimmed by 3 bases and the J gene end by 7 bases; junction bases not matched to a gene: 15. Germline CDR1 and CDR2: SGHRS and YFSETQ. The CDR3 loop reads CASSWTSGTALSEAFF. In DNA, the CDR3 is TGCGCCAGCAGCTGGACCTCCGGGACAGCCTTAAGTGAAGCTTTCTTT.

The CDR3 protein is CASRADRDSGELFF. Here the CDR3 DNA reads TGTGCCAGCAGGGCCGACAGGGACAGCGGGGAGCTGTTTTTT. The genes are TRBV6-6 and TRBJ2-2; 7 nucleotides agree with TRBD1. Germline CDR1 reads MNHNY; CDR2 reads SVGAGI (reference sequence). CDR3 size: 14 residues. Trimming at V came to 6 bases and at J to 7 bases, leaving 8 bases not matched to a gene.

The chain has TRBV28 and TRBJ1-5, with TRBD1 matching over 10 bases. The CDR3 loop spans 16 amino acids. With V trimmed by 2 bases and J by 6 bases, 7 bases remained unmatched. The germline V gene encodes CDR1 MDHEN and CDR2 SYDVKM. The CDR3 loop is CASSLSVTGGFQPQHF. As DNA, the CDR3 is TGTGCCAGCAGTTTAAGCGTGACAGGGGGCTTTCAGCCCCAGCATTTT.

The gene calls are TRBV5-1 and TRBJ1-1; TRBD1 matches 8 bases. Per germline, CDR1 SGHRS and CDR2 YFSETQ. V was clipped by 6 bases and J by 3 bases; unmatched bases: 10. The CDR3 is 15 residues long. The CDR3 region is CASTVDRVGYTEAFF. The DNA for the CDR3 is TGCGCCAGCACCGTGGACAGGGTGGGGTACACTGAAGCTTTCTTT.

This clone has just a few counts. The CDR3 loop is CASSLGGRVSTYEQYF. The CDR3 DNA follows: TGTGCCAGCAGCTTGGGGGGGAGAGTCTCGACCTACGAGCAGTACTTC. The rearrangement links TRBV11-2 to TRBJ2-7, with TRBD2 identical over 7 bases. The germline CDR1 and CDR2 sequences are SGHAT and FQNNGV. V was pared by 3 bases and J by 2 bases, with 10 bases of the junction left unmatched. There are 16 residues in the CDR3.

This chain joins TRBV5-4 and TRBJ2-5; D remains unclear. The V end was cut by 1 base, the J end by 5 bases, with 12 bases between. Germline V gene lookup returns CDR1 SGHNT and CDR2 YYREEE (reference sequence). The CDR3 is 14 residues long. CDR3 sequence (DNA): TGTGCCAGCAGCTTGAGTCGGAGTGCGGAGACCCAGTACTTC. Its translation: CASSLSRSAETQYF.

This clone occurred a few times. The CDR3 DNA reads as TGTGCCAGCAGCCAATGGAGCGGGAGGGCCGGGGGAGATACGCAGTATTTT. Protein product: CASSQWSGRAGGDTQYF. The chain couples TRBV5-8 to TRBJ2-3, with TRBD2 matching 10 bases. The V segment lost 4 bases and the J segment 5 bases; nucleotides outside the gene matches: 13. The CDR3 spans 17 residues. From germline, CDR1 is SGHTS and CDR2 YDEGEE.

The J gene is TRBJ2-7, the V gene TRBV7-6, with D possibly TRBD2 on 6 matching bases. The CDR3 loop spans 14 amino acids. V lost 3 bases and J lost 6, with 15 bases in between. CDR1 SGHVS and CDR2 FNYEAQ come from the germline V gene. The CDR3 DNA follows: TGTGCCAGCAGCTTGACTGACAGAGCGGGCGAGCAGTACTTC. This sequence encodes CASSLTDRAGEQYF.

Only one count was recorded for this clone. The genes are TRBV24-1 and TRBJ2-6; tentatively, D is TRBD1 (5 bases). The CDR3 is 16 residues long. V dropped 4 bases and J dropped 0 bases, with 9 bases sitting between them. The germline V gene encodes CDR1 KGHDR and CDR2 SFDVKD. The chain's CDR3 is CATSESRASGANVLTF. The CDR3 nucleotides read TGTGCCACCAGTGAGTCCAGGGCCTCTGGGGCCAACGTCCTGACTTTC.

J is TRBJ2-5 and V is TRBV7-6, with D possibly TRBD2 on 7 matching bases. V was trimmed by 5 bases and J by 4 bases, leaving 17 bases between them. CDR3 size: 15 residues. Per the germline V gene, CDR1 is SGHVS and CDR2 is FNYEAQ. The CDR3 coding sequence is TGTGCCAGCAGCCGACTGGGGGGGGCGGCAGAGACCCAGTACTTC. This sequence encodes CASSRLGGAAETQYF.

The genes are TRBV1 and TRBJ1-1; no DNA check was done on the table's D call, TRBD1. TRBV1 counts as a pseudogene. The CDR3 sequence is 14 residues long. The CDR3 DNA sequence: TGCACCAGCCTCAGCGGCACAGGGGACACTGAAGCTTTCTTT. Translating gives CTSLSGTGDTEAFF.

The rearrangement uses TRBV19 and TRBJ2-5, with D possibly TRBD1 on 6 matching bases. Trimming pared 6 bases from V and 2 bases from J, leaving 19 bases between. The V gene's germline CDR1 is LNHDA and CDR2 SQIVND (reference sequence). CDR3 length: 16 amino acids. The CDR3 loop is CASSYSTGIGQETQYF. CDR3 DNA: TGTGCCAGTAGCTACTCTACAGGGATAGGGCAAGAGACCCAGTACTTC.

The V gene is TRBV10-2, the J gene TRBJ2-1; D not resolved. The V end lost 3 bases, the J end lost 6 bases, and 9 bases lay between the germline ends. In germline, CDR1 is WSHSY, CDR2 SAAADI. This CDR3 is built from 13 residues. CDR3 in amino acids: CASSDLDPNEQFF. The CDR3 bases are TGCGCCAGCAGTGACCTAGACCCCAATGAGCAGTTCTTC.

The V gene is TRBV7-9, the J gene TRBJ1-4, with D unresolved. This CDR3 spans 17 amino acids. The germline gives CDR1 SEHNR, CDR2 FQNEAQ (reference sequence). V gave up 5 bases and J gave up 1 base, with 17 bases separating them. CDR3 sequence: CASSPKKEPGTNEKLFF. As DNA, the CDR3 is TGTGCCAGCAGCCCAAAAAAAGAGCCGGGAACTAATGAAAAACTGTTTTTT.

This clone was seen a single time. The rearrangement uses TRBV7-2 and TRBJ2-5; a possible D gene is TRBD2 (6 bases). Trimming removed 2 bases at V and 3 bases at J, with 16 bases between. The CDR3 has 16 residues. The germline gives CDR1 SGHTA, CDR2 FQGNSA. CDR3 amino acids: CASSLWVRRGEETQYF. The DNA of the CDR3 is TGTGCCAGCAGCTTATGGGTGCGGAGGGGTGAAGAGACCCAGTACTTC.

The CDR3 DNA follows: TGTGCCAGCAGCTTGGGAGTCCTAGCGGGGCCTCCTAGCACAGATACGCAGTATTTT. Residues: CASSLGVLAGPPSTDTQYF. The V gene is TRBV5-6, the J gene TRBJ2-3, with 9 bases that match TRBD2. Germline loops: CDR1 SGHDT, CDR2 YYEEEE. With 0 bases clipped from V and 0 bases from J, the junction kept 11 bases outside the gene matches. The CDR3 sequence is 19 residues long.

This clone was seen once. The genes are TRBV6-5 and TRBJ2-7, with 7 bases identical to TRBD1. The CDR3 extends over 15 amino acids. CDR1 and CDR2 from the germline V gene are MNHEY and SVGAGI. With 6 bases clipped from V and 2 bases from J, the junction kept 10 bases outside the gene matches. CDR3 DNA sequence: TGTGCCAGCAGACACGACGACAGGGCTCCCTACGAGCAGTACTTC. Translation: CASRHDDRAPYEQYF.

The chain uses TRBV5-4 and TRBJ2-3; D may be TRBD2 (5 bases). CDR3 length: 14 residues. CDR1 is SGHNT and CDR2 is YYREEE in the germline V gene (reference sequence). Trimming stripped 0 bases from V and 2 bases from J, with 7 bases between. The CDR3: CASSLGGYTDTQYF. The CDR3 DNA reads TGTGCCAGCAGCTTGGGAGGGTACACAGATACGCAGTATTTT. The whole variable domain, remainder taken from reference TRBV5-4 and TRBJ2-3, is ETGVTQSPTHLIKTRGQQVTLRCSSQSGHNTVSWYQQALGQGPQFIFQYYREEENGRGNFPPRFSGLQFPNYSSELNVNALELDDSALYLCASSLGGYTDTQYFGPGTRLTVL.

The chain employs TRBV2 and TRBJ2-7, with 8 bases lining up with TRBD1. Trimming cost V 5 bases and J 3 bases; bases outside gene matches: 9. The germline V gene has CDR1 SNHLY and CDR2 FYNNEI. The CDR3 spans 15 residues. The CDR3 reads CASSRGQGVYYEQYF. CDR3 DNA sequence: TGTGCCAGCAGTCGAGGACAGGGAGTGTACTACGAGCAGTACTTC.

CDR3 in amino acids: CSVGVGGALGDTQYF. In nucleotides, the CDR3 is TGCAGCGTCGGAGTAGGGGGCGCGTTAGGAGATACGCAGTATTTT. The chain carries TRBV29-1 and TRBJ2-3, with 7 bases that match TRBD1. This CDR3 has 15 amino acids. CDR1 SQVTM and CDR2 ANQGSEA come from the germline V gene. The J segment lost 5 bases and the V segment lost 6 bases, leaving 14 bases of the junction unmatched.